A single TCR beta chain is shown here with its context. This specimen belongs to a study of blood T cell repertoires in COVID-19. Study summary: The cDNA or gDNA used as material had been derived from T cells, B-cell-depleted T cells, or PBMCs.

The CDR3 consists of 17 residues. The germline gives CDR1 SEHNR, CDR2 FQNEAQ (reference sequence). Trimming cost V 5 bases and J 5 bases; bases outside gene matches: 14. As handled by the study authors: Quantification of nucleated cells was approximated via reference gene primer amplification. Only in-frame clones appear in the TCRdb table, and some are missing; sequencing was by immunoSEQ multiplex PCR. V, J and clone size derive from that table, while D and trimming were established from the DNA sequence. The sample shows around 140,000 clones, under 90% of them seen only once. The receptor's source is a man aged 35-49 years with acute COVID-19. The chain employs TRBV7-9 and TRBJ1-1, with 10 nucleotides matching TRBD1. Specimen: PBMCs or T cells enriched from blood (not recorded which). CDR3: CASSLTPGTGERTEAFF. The CDR3 DNA reads TGTGCCAGCAGCCTTACCCCCGGGACAGGGGAACGAACTGAAGCTTTCTTT. Using reference TRBV7-9 and TRBJ1-1 for the parts outside the CDR3, the full variable domain is DTGVSQNPRHKITKRGQNVTFRCDPISEHNRLYWYRQTLGQGPEFLTYFQNEAQLEKSRLLSDRFSAERPKGSFSTLEIQRTEQGDSAMYLCASSLTPGTGERTEAFFGQGTRLTVV.